The 24 T cell receptor beta chains presented below share a single source sample, sequenced in a study of blood T cells in healthy people across ages. The authors ran a second PCR of about 6 to 11 cycles using a sample-barcoded 5' primer and a J-beta primer mix. TCRdb independently ran MiXCR on the 5' RACE reads; one entry per CDR3 protein. The sample contains approximately 800,000 distinct CDR3 sequences, roughly 24% of which appear only once. The same data also contributed to another study, on T cells of mothers and their children.

The sequencing sample was made of blood. The receptors originated from a boy younger than 18 in good health.

Concerning this clonotype itself: Germline and junction disagree at one end, which may indicate a read error. The CDR3 spells CASTLIRLAGRKSTDTQYF. The CDR3 DNA sequence: TGTGCCAGCACCTTGATAAGACTAGCGGGGAGAAAGAGCACAGATACGCAGTATTTT. This rearrangement joins TRBV5-5 to TRBJ2-3; 11 nucleotides match TRBD2. CDR3 length equals 19 residues. Germline V gene data show CDR1 as SGHKS and CDR2 as YYEKEE (reference sequence). The full variable domain, completed using reference TRBV5-5 and TRBJ2-3, is DAGVTQSPTHLIKTRGQQVTLRCSPISGHKSVSWYQQVLGQGPQFIFQYYEKEERGRGNFPDRFSARQFPNYSSELNVNALLLGDSALYLCASTLIRLAGRKSTDTQYFGPGTRLTVL.

This clonotype was seen only a few times. The chain recombines TRBV4-1 with TRBJ2-5, with D perhaps TRBD2 (6 bases). The J call is uncertain, as TRBJ2-7 better fits the DNA end. Germline V gene sequence: CDR1 MGHRA, CDR2 YSYEKL. The CDR3 is 13 amino acids. CDR3 DNA sequence: TGCGCCAGCAGCCTATCTAGGGAGGACGAGCAGTACTTC. Translating gives CASSLSREDEQYF.

The J gene is TRBJ1-1, the V gene TRBV5-1; D call uncertain. Per germline, CDR1 SGHRS and CDR2 YFSETQ. Trimming removed 0 bases from V and 0 bases from J, with 9 bases in between. This CDR3 spans 15 amino acids. Here the CDR3 DNA reads TGCGCCAGCAGCTTGGCCGGGGAGGTGAACACTGAAGCTTTCTTT. The encoded protein is CASSLAGEVNTEAFF.

The V call is TRBV29-1, the J call TRBJ1-2; tentative D call: TRBD1 (6 bases). In germline, CDR1 is SQVTM, CDR2 ANQGSEA. CDR3 size: 11 residues. V was trimmed by 5 bases and J by 8 bases, leaving 12 bases between them. DNA of the CDR3: TGCAGCGTTTCACTAAGGGGGGGCTACACCTTC. Encoded protein: CSVSLRGGYTF.

The chain joins TRBV6-1 to TRBJ1-2, with D perhaps TRBD1 (6 bases). Germline V lookup: CDR1 MNHNS, CDR2 SASEGT. The CDR3 sequence is 17 residues long. Trimming took 2 bases from V and 3 from J, leaving 19 bases between them. The DNA for the CDR3 is TGTGCCAGCAGTGAAATTAGGGGGACACCTAGGGACTATGGCTACACCTTC. Its protein product is CASSEIRGTPRDYGYTF.

The chain couples TRBV5-1 to TRBJ1-3, with 11 bases that match TRBD1. The CDR3 is 18 residues long. Germline values: CDR1 SGHRS, CDR2 YFSETQ. The V segment lost 4 bases and the J segment 0 bases; nucleotides outside the gene matches: 9. The CDR3 region is CASSPTGQGVSSGNTIYF. In DNA form, the CDR3 reads TGCGCCAGCAGCCCCACGGGACAGGGGGTTAGCTCTGGAAACACCATATATTTT.

This clonotype was counted between two and nine times. The chain couples TRBV12-3 or TRBV12-4 to TRBJ2-5, with D possibly called TRBD1 or TRBD2 (5 bases each). Matching the DNA end better, TRBJ2-7 makes the J call doubtful. The length of the CDR3 is 14 residues. For the CDR3, the DNA is TGTGCCAGCAGTTTACCGGGACCTTCCTACGAGCAGTACTTC. This translates into CASSLPGPSYEQYF.

For this clonotype: A much larger clonotype is one base distant, so this may be a read error. This chain joins TRBV18 and TRBJ1-2, with 10 bases identical to TRBD1. The CDR3 totals 14 residues. Looked up from germline, CDR1 is KGHSH and CDR2 is LQKENI. Unmatched junction bases numbered 2, after V lost 3 bases and J lost 4 bases. Written as DNA, the CDR3 is TGTGCCAGCTCACCGGGACAGGGGTTCTATGGCTACACCTTC. Residues: CASSPGQGFYGYTF.

The V call is TRBV7-8, the J call TRBJ2-5; weak D call: TRBD2 (6 bases). V was clipped by 5 bases and J by 1 base, with 14 bases between them. This CDR3 contains 15 residues. Germline assignment: CDR1 SGHVS and CDR2 FQNEAQ. The CDR3 DNA reads TGTGCCAGCAGCCCGGGACTCCTGACCCAAGAGACCCAGTACTTC. Its translation is CASSPGLLTQETQYF.

The genes are TRBV6-5 and TRBJ1-4; D is possibly TRBD1 (5 bases). CDR3 size: 15 residues. Germline assignment: CDR1 MNHEY and CDR2 SVGAGI. V was trimmed by 6 bases and J by 8 bases, leaving 19 bases between them. CDR3: CASSLGGGSGEKLFF. The CDR3 DNA follows: TGTGCCAGCAGCTTGGGTGGGGGGTCAGGAGAAAAACTGTTTTTT.

The table lists this clonotype with a few counts. The rearrangement links TRBV15 to TRBJ2-1, with TRBD1 as a possible D gene (5 bases). The germline V gene has CDR1 LNHNV and CDR2 YYDKDF (reference sequence). The CDR3 covers 12 residues. V was clipped by 3 bases and J by 7 bases, with 7 bases between them. The CDR3 DNA reads TGTGCCACCAGCAGTAAGGGGAATGAGCAGTTCTTC. Translation: CATSSKGNEQFF. Filled out from reference TRBV15 and TRBJ2-1, the complete variable domain reads DAMVIQNPRYQVTQFGKPVTLSCSQTLNHNVMYWYQQKSSQAPKLLFHYYDKDFNNEADTPDNFQSRRPNTSFCFLDIRSPGLGDTAMYLCATSSKGNEQFFGPGTRLTVL.

This clonotype appeared a few times. This chain uses TRBV12-3 or TRBV12-4 with TRBJ2-7; D is undetermined. The V gene lost 6 bases and the J gene lost 4 bases, with 13 bases spanning the gap. This CDR3 is 13 amino acids long. The CDR3 nucleotides are TGTGCCAGCAGCGCGGAGTCAGTTTACGAGCAGTACTTC. This gives the protein CASSAESVYEQYF.

The chain has TRBV6-1 and TRBJ2-1, with TRBD2 matching 8 bases. With 11 bases clipped from V and 7 bases from J, the junction kept 19 bases outside the gene matches. Germline assignment: CDR1 MNHNS and CDR2 SASEGT. CDR3 length equals 16 residues. The CDR3 is CAAQRASGGVGNEQFF. The CDR3 DNA reads TGTGCCGCACAACGAGCGAGCGGGGGAGTTGGGAATGAGCAGTTCTTC.

The chain carries TRBV10-3 and TRBJ2-7; no clear D gene. Germline-derived CDR1 and CDR2 are ENHRY and SYGVKD. Deletions cut 8 bases from V and 0 bases from J, with 14 bases between. The CDR3 loop spans 14 amino acids. CDR3 in DNA: TGTGCCATCCAAGGACGGTTAAGCTCCTACGAGCAGTACTTC. Protein product: CAIQGRLSSYEQYF.

This clonotype was counted only a few times. This chain joins TRBV6-5 and TRBJ2-7; D is possibly TRBD1 (5 bases). Trimming removed 8 bases at V and 0 bases at J, with 8 bases between. Germline V gives CDR1 MNHEY, CDR2 SVGAGI. The CDR3 sequence is 12 residues long. Here the CDR3 DNA reads TGTGCCAGCGGAGACAGCTCCTACGAGCAGTACTTC. Amino acid sequence: CASGDSSYEQYF.

The V gene is TRBV2, the J gene TRBJ2-1; possible D gene TRBD2, 5 bases. The V end lost 6 bases, the J end lost 4 bases, and 13 bases lay between the germline ends. Germline-derived CDR1 and CDR2 are SNHLY and FYNNEI. CDR3 length: 14 amino acids. The chain's CDR3 is CASRADGGYNEQFF. The DNA of the CDR3 is TGTGCCAGCAGGGCGGATGGCGGGTACAATGAGCAGTTCTTC.

This clonotype turned up a few times. V and J are TRBV7-9 and TRBJ1-3; D uncertain. This CDR3 contains 14 residues. Germline V CDR1 and CDR2: SEHNR, FQNEAQ (reference sequence). Between the trimmed V and J ends, which lost 2 bases and 4 bases, there was a span of 9 bases. Here the CDR3 DNA reads TGTGCCAGCAGCTTATCCGGGGAGGGAAACACCATATATTTT. This codes for CASSLSGEGNTIYF.

J is TRBJ1-5 and V is TRBV12-3 or TRBV12-4; 11 positions match TRBD1. V was pared by 5 bases and J by 5 bases, with 2 bases of the junction left unmatched. The CDR3 extends over 14 amino acids. The CDR3 DNA reads TGTGCCAGCAGTCGGACAGGGGGCGATCAGCCCCAGCATTTT. Amino acid sequence: CASSRTGGDQPQHF.

As to this clonotype: At one of its ends the junction is not consistent with the germline gene, which may arise from a read error. V gene TRBV5-5 combines with J gene TRBJ2-1; D is uncertain. Germline V gene sequence: CDR1 SGHKS, CDR2 YYEKEE (reference sequence). CDR3 size: 15 residues. This CDR3 reads CASSSQVDLYNGQFF. The CDR3 bases are TGTGCCAGCAGTTCTCAGGTAGATCTCTACAATGGGCAGTTCTTC.

This chain links TRBV5-1 with TRBJ1-6, with unresolved D. V was clipped by 4 bases and J by 0 bases, with 11 bases between them. CDR1 is SGHRS, CDR2 YFSETQ, per germline. The CDR3 is 16 residues long. The CDR3 sequence: CASSTLGSSYNSPLHF. DNA for the CDR3: TGCGCCAGCAGCACCTTGGGAAGCTCCTATAATTCACCCCTCCACTTT.

This sequence joins TRBV5-1 and TRBJ2-7, with 9 bases lining up with TRBD1. The CDR3 sequence is 16 residues long. From germline, CDR1 is SGHRS and CDR2 YFSETQ. V was pared by 2 bases and J by 0 bases, with 6 bases of the junction left unmatched. CDR3 in DNA: TGCGCCAGCAGCTTTTCTGGACAGGGGTTCTCCTACGAGCAGTACTTC. It specifies CASSFSGQGFSYEQYF.

CDR3 coding DNA: TGCGCCAGCAGCTTGGGGCCGGCATATAGCAATCAGCCCCAGCATTTT. It codes for CASSLGPAYSNQPQHF. The rearrangement uses TRBV5-1 and TRBJ1-5; D remains ambiguous. The V gene's germline CDR1 is SGHRS and CDR2 YFSETQ. V lost 0 bases and J lost 0, with 10 bases in between. The CDR3 is 16 amino acids.

The chain carries TRBV12-3 or TRBV12-4 and TRBJ2-4; the D is unclear. This CDR3 has 14 amino acids. V was trimmed by 6 bases and J by 0 bases, leaving 9 bases between them. The CDR3 protein is CASSLVAAKNIQYF. In DNA form, the CDR3 reads TGTGCCAGCAGCCTCGTGGCAGCCAAAAACATTCAGTACTTC.

This sequence joins TRBV28 and TRBJ2-7, with 7 bases identical to TRBD2. The CDR3 length is 14 residues. V was clipped by 2 bases and J by 4 bases; unmatched bases: 5. Germline assignment: CDR1 MDHEN and CDR2 SYDVKM. CDR3 in DNA: TGTGCCAGCAGTTTAACTAGCGAGTTGTACGAGCAGTACTTC. This translates into CASSLTSELYEQYF.